Described below is a single T cell receptor beta chain sequence and its context. Its antigen is not yet known. No much larger clone exists at a distance of one base, and base qualities are not known. The source of the sample is a study of CD8 T cells in Susac syndrome (dated by TCRdb to the late 2010s). Regarding the research as a whole: Whether CD8+ T cell activation and differentiation in Susac syndrome was antigen driven was tested using repertoire sequencing. Overall study results and their limits: The TCR sequencing and HLA analysis was acknowledged to have included a relatively small number of individuals.

RNA was extracted using the RNeasy kit, and about 0.45 to 1 microgram was reverse transcribed with random hexamers. The immunoSEQ multiplex PCR assay, covering 54 Vbeta and 13 Jbeta segments, was used to amplify TCR beta CDR3 regions. Bias from PCR amplification was corrected by using a synthetic template baseline for primer optimization and for computational correction. The authors' pipeline ran thus. Reads were annotated to V, D and J genes per IMGT and analyzed with immunoSEQ Analyzer, keeping only productive sequences. To calculate clonality, Shannon entropy was normalized by log2 of the number of productive unique sequences and then subtracted from one. Public and private clones were assessed among the 100 most prevalent clones of each patient and control. A clone was defined as Susac-specific if it was absent from the healthy and MS cohorts, from about a thousand published viral clones and from other ImmuneACCESS disease sequences. TCRdb trimmed the raw reads at Q25, called clones with MiXCR and kept productive beta chains. A single entry per CDR3 protein holds the most common genes and DNA from its merged rows. These V and J calls are TCRdb output, not the study's own analysis. This sample has fewer than 200,000 distinct CDR3 sequences in its table, and 90% to 95% of those were observed once. The leading ten clones occupy roughly 0.096% of the sample.

Per the germline V gene, SGHAT is the CDR1 and FQNNGV is the CDR2. V gives up 4 bases and J gives up 4 bases, and the segment between their germline ends measures 19 bases. The CDR3 measures 16 amino acids from cysteine to phenylalanine. Of the read, only the CDR3 DNA is kept; its 48 bases are in frame from base 1. Peripheral blood CD8+ and CD4+ T cells from healthy donors, Susac syndrome patients and multiple sclerosis patients were profiled using high-throughput TCR beta sequencing. Healthy donors were age- and sex-matched controls. Bulk CD8+ and CD4+ T cells were purified by magnetic negative isolation, whereas CD8+ TEMRA cells were enriched by FACS. Blood was drawn into EDTA tubes, processed within 24 hours, and PBMCs were isolated by density gradient centrifugation. PBMCs intended for TCR sequencing were cryopreserved in liquid nitrogen and were subsequently thawed in a 37 degrees C water bath. The sorted or isolated CD4+, CD8+ and CD8+ TEMRA cells had a purity of 90% or higher.

Here the chain combines TRBV11-2 and TRBJ1-2; TRBD1 is a possible D gene, resting on 6 matching bases. The sequenced sample consisted of CD4+ T cells from PBMCs. The sequence derives from a human donor in good health. The DNA sequence reads TGTGCCAGCAGCTCATTAAAAAGGGCAGGGGTCTATGGCTACACCTTC. Translated, it reads CASSSLKRAGVYGYTF.